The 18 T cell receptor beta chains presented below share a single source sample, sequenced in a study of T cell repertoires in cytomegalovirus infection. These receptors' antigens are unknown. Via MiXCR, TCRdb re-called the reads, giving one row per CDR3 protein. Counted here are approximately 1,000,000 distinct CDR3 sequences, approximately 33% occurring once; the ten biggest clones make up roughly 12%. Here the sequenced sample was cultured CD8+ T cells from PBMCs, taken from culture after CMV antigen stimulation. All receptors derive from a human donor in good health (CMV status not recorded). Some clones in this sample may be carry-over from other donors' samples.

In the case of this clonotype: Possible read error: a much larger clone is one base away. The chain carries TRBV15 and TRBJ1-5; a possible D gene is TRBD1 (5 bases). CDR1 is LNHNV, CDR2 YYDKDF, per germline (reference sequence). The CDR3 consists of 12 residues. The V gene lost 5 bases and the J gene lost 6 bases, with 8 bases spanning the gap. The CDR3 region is CATSLRGQPQHF. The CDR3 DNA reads TGTGCCACCAGCTTAAGGGGTCAGCCCCAGCATTTT.

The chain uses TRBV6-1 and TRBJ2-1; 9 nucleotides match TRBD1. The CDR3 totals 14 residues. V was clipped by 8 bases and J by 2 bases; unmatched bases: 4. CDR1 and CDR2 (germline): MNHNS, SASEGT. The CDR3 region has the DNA TGTGCCAGCGACAGGGGGGACCCCTACAATGAGCAGTTCTTC. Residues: CASDRGDPYNEQFF.

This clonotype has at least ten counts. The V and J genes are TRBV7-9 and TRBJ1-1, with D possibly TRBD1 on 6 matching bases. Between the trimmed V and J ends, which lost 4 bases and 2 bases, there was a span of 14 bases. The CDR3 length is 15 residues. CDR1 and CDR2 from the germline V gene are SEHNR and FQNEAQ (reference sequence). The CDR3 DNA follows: TGTGCCAGCAGCTACCCCCAGGGGAGCAACACTGAAGCTTTCTTT. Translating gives CASSYPQGSNTEAFF.

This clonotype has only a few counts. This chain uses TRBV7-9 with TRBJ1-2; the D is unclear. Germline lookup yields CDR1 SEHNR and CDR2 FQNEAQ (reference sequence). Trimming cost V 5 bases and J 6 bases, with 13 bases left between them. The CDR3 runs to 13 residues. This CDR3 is CASSLVQRDGYTF. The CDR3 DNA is TGTGCCAGCAGCCTGGTACAGAGAGATGGCTACACCTTC.

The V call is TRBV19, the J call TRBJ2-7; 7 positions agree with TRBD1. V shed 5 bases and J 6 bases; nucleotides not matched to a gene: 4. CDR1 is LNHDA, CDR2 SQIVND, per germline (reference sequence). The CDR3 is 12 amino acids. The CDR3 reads CASSVTGVEQYF. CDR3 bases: TGTGCCAGTAGTGTCACAGGGGTCGAGCAGTACTTC.

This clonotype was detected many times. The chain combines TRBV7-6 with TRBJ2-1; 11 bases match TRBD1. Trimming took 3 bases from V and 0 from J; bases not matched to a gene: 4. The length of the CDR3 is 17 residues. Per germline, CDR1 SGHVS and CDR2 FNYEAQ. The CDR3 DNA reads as TGTGCCAGCAGCTTCGGGACAGGGGGAGACTCCTACAATGAGCAGTTCTTC. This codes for CASSFGTGGDSYNEQFF.

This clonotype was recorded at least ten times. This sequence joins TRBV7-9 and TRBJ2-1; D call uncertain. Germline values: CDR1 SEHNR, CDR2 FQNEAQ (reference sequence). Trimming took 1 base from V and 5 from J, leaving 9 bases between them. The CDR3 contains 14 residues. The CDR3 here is CASSLGGLNNEQFF. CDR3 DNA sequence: TGTGCCAGCAGCTTAGGGGGTTTAAACAATGAGCAGTTCTTC.

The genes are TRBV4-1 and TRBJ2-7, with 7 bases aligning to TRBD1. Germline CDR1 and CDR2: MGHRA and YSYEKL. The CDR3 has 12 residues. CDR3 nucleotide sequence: TGTGCCAGCAGCCCAGGGGGAAGCGAGCAGTACGTC. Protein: CASSPGGSEQYV.

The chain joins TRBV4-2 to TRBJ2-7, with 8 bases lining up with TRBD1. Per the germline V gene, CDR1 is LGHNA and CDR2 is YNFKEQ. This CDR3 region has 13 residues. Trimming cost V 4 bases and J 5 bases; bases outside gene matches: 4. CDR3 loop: CASSPGGPNEQYF. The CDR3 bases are TGTGCCAGCAGCCCAGGGGGCCCCAACGAGCAGTACTTC.

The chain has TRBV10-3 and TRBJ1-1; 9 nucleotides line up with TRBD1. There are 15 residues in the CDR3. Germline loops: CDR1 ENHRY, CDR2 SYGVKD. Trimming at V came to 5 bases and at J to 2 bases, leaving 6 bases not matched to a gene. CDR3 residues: CAISPGQGINTEAFF. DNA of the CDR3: TGTGCCATCAGTCCGGGACAGGGAATAAACACTGAAGCTTTCTTT.

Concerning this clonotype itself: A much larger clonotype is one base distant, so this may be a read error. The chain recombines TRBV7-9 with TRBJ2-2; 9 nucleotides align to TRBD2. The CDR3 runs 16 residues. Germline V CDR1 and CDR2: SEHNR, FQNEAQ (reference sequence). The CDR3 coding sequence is TGTGTCAGCAGCTCGCGGGGGGGCACGAGCACCGGGGAGCTGTTTTTT. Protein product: CVSSSRGGTSTGELFF.

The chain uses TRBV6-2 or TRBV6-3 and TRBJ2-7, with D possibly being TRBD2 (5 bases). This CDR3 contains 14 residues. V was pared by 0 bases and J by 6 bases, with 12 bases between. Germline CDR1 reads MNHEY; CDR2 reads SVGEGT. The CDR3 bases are TGTGCCAGCAGTTACTCGATGGCGGGTAGCGAGCAGTACGTC. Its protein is CASSYSMAGSEQYV.

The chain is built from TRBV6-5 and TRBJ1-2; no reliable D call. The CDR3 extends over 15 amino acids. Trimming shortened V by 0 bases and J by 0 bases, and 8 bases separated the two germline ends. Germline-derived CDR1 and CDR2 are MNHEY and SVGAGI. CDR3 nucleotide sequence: TGTGCCAGCAGTTACTCCTCGTTAGCTAACTATGGCTACACCTTC. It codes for CASSYSSLANYGYTF.

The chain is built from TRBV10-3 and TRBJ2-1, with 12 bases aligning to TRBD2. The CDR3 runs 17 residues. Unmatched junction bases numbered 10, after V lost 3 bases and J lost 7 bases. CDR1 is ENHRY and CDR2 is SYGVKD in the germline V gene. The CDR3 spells CAISDPHLAGGQNEQFF. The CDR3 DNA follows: TGTGCCATCAGTGACCCCCATCTAGCGGGGGGGCAAAATGAGCAGTTCTTC.

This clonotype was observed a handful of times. DNA for the CDR3: TGTGCCAGCAGCTTTATAGCTTCCTACAATGAGCAGTTCTTC. Residues: CASSFIASYNEQFF. The J gene is TRBJ2-1, the V gene TRBV5-8; D is uncertain. Trimming pared 2 bases from V and 1 base from J, leaving 7 bases between. The CDR3 consists of 14 residues. CDR1 is SGHTS, CDR2 YDEGEE, per germline.

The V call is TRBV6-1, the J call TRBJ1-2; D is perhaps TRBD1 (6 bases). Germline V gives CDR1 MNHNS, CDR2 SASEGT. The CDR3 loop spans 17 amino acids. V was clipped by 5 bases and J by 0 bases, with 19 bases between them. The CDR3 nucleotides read TGTGCCAGCAGTTGGAACGGCAGGGGAACAGCTAACTATGGCTACACCTTC. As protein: CASSWNGRGTANYGYTF.

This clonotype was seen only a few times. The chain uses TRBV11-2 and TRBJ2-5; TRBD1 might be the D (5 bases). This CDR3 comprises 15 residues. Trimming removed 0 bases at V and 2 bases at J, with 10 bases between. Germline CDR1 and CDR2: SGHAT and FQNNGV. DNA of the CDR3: TGTGCCAGCAGCTTAGAGGGGCGGCAGCAAGAGACCCAGTACTTC. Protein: CASSLEGRQQETQYF.

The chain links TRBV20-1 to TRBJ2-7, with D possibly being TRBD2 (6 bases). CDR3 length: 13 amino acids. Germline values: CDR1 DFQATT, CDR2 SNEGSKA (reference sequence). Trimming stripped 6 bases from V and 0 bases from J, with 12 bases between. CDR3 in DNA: TGCAGTGCGCGGGGACTTAGCTCCTACGAGCAGTACTTC. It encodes CSARGLSSYEQYF.